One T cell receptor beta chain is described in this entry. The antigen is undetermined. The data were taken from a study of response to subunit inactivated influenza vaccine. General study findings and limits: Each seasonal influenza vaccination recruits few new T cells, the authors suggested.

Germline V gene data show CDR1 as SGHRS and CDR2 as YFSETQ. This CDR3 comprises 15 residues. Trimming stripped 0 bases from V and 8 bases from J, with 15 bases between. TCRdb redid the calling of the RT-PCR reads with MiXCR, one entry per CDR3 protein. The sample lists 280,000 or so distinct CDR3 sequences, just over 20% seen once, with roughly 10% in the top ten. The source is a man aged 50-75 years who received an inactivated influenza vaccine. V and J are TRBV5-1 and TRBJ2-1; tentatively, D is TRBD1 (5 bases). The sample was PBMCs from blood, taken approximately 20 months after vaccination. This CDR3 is CASSLGAGRIDEQFF. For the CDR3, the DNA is TGCGCCAGCAGCTTGGGGGCAGGGCGGATAGATGAGCAGTTCTTC. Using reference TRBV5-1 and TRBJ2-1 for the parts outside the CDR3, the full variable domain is KAGVTQTPRYLIKTRGQQVTLSCSPISGHRSVSWYQQTPGQGLQFLFEYFSETQRNKGNFPGRFSGRQFSNSRSEMNVSTLELGDSALYLCASSLGAGRIDEQFFGPGTRLTVL.